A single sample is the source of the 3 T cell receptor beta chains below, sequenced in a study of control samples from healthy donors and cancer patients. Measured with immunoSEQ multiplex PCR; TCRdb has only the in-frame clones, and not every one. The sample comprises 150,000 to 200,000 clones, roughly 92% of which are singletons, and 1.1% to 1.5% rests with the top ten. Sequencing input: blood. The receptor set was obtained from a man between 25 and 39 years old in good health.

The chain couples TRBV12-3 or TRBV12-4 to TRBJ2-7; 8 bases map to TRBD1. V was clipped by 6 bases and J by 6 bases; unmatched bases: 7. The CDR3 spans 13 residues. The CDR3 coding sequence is TGTGCCAGCAGCATACAGGGGGTCCTCGAGCAGTACTTC. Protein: CASSIQGVLEQYF.

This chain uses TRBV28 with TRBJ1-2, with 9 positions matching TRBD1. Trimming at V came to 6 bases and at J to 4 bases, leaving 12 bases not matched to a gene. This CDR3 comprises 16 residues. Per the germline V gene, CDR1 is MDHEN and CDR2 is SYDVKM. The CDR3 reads CASREGTGSFLYGYTF. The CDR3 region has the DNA TGTGCCAGCAGAGAGGGGACAGGGTCTTTCCTCTATGGCTACACCTTC.

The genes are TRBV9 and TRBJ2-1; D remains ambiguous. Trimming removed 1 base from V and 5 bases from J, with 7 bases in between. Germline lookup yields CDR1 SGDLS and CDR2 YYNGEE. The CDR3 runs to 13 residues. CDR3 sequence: CASSVTLNNEQFF. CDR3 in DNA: TGTGCCAGCAGCGTAACTCTTAACAATGAGCAGTTCTTC.